This T cell receptor (beta chain) was captured in a study of T cell responses to AZD1222 COVID-19 vaccine. Whole-study findings and limits: Within unmutated variant regions lay the reported targets of nearly half of spike-specific TCRs.

Clones were read by immunoSEQ multiplex PCR, and TCRdb kept only the in-frame ones, dropping some. The table has around 140,000 clones, about nine tenths seen once; the top ten hold around 24%. As regards this clone: Its antigen is not known.

The CDR3 extends over 14 amino acids. From germline, CDR1 is MDHEN and CDR2 SYDVKM. Trimming at V came to 6 bases and at J to 4 bases, leaving 4 bases not matched to a gene. J is TRBJ1-2 and V is TRBV28; TRBD1 matches at 11 bases. The sequenced sample was peripheral blood, obtained on day 0 of AZD1222 vaccination. This receptor was identified in an adult in good health. This CDR3 reads CASRRTGGTYGYTF. CDR3 bases: TGTGCCAGCAGGAGGACAGGGGGCACCTATGGCTACACCTTC.